The 11 T cell receptor beta chains presented below share a single source sample, sequenced in a study of OX40 agonist ivuxolimab in advanced cancers. The protocol was immunoSEQ multiplex PCR, while the TCRdb copy is restricted to in-frame clones and leaves out a portion. The data contain over 55,000 clones, roughly 87% of them singletons. The material sequenced was CD4+ or CD8+ T cells sorted from blood, taken in a trial of the OX40 agonist ivuxolimab. The receptors were sampled from an adult with an advanced solid tumor such as melanoma, head and neck, liver or kidney cancer.

The J gene is TRBJ2-3, the V gene TRBV9; tentative D call: TRBD2 (6 bases). V lost 0 bases and J lost 0, with 11 bases in between. CDR3 length equals 16 residues. The germline gives CDR1 SGDLS, CDR2 YYNGEE. CDR3 sequence: CASSVGDSGSTDTQYF. Written as DNA, the CDR3 is TGTGCCAGCAGCGTAGGGGATAGCGGAAGCACAGATACGCAGTATTTT. Filled out from reference TRBV9 and TRBJ2-3, the complete variable domain reads DSGVTQTPKHLITATGQRVTLRCSPRSGDLSVYWYQQSLDQGLQFLIQYYNGEERAKGNILERFSAQQFPDLHSELNLSSLELGDSALYFCASSVGDSGSTDTQYFGPGTRLTVL.

This chain connects TRBV7-9 to TRBJ2-3, with TRBD2 identical over 12 bases. The junction had 9 bases not matched to a gene; V was cut back by 4 bases and J by 1 base. Germline V lookup: CDR1 SEHNR, CDR2 FQNEAQ (reference sequence). The CDR3 is 18 residues long. The CDR3 region is CASSSTSGRKEGTDTQYF. The CDR3 DNA reads TGTGCCAGCAGCTCGACTAGCGGGAGAAAAGAGGGCACAGATACGCAGTATTTT.

J is TRBJ2-1 and V is TRBV28, with 8 bases that match TRBD1. In germline, CDR1 is MDHEN, CDR2 SYDVKM. V shed 6 bases, J shed 4 bases, and the junction held 2 bases outside the gene matches. The CDR3 runs to 13 residues. This chain's CDR3 is CASRRQGYNEQFF. The CDR3 DNA reads as TGTGCCAGCAGAAGACAGGGGTACAATGAGCAGTTCTTC.

The chain carries TRBV29-1 and TRBJ2-3, with D possibly matching TRBD2 (6 bases). The length of the CDR3 is 15 residues. The germline V gene encodes CDR1 SQVTM and CDR2 ANQGSEA. V lost 6 bases, J lost 0 bases, and 16 bases lay in between. CDR3 DNA: TGCAGCGTCGGTAACGGGACTCCTAGCACAGATACGCAGTATTTT. It is translated as CSVGNGTPSTDTQYF.

The chain is built from TRBV13 and TRBJ1-1, with a tentative D call TRBD1 (6 bases). The V and J ends lost 7 bases and 4 bases respectively, with 16 bases between them. The CDR3 length is 14 residues. Germline V CDR1 and CDR2: PRHDT, FYEKMQ (reference sequence). The CDR3 DNA reads as TGTGCCAGCAATTGGGGGGCAGAGGCCACTGAAGCTTTCTTT. Translation: CASNWGAEATEAFF.

CDR3 in amino acids: CASSQESTSGISYEQYF. CDR3 nucleotide sequence: TGTGCCAGCAGCCAAGAATCGACTAGCGGGATCTCCTACGAGCAGTACTTC. The chain links TRBV4-2 to TRBJ2-7, with 11 bases matching TRBD2. The germline CDR1 and CDR2 sequences are LGHNA and YNFKEQ. This CDR3 spans 17 amino acids. With 0 bases clipped from V and 0 bases from J, the junction kept 4 bases outside the gene matches.

The chain employs TRBV5-1 and TRBJ2-2; D remains unclear. V was cut by 4 bases and J by 2 bases, with 12 bases left in between. The CDR3 spans 15 residues. Germline CDR1 reads SGHRS; CDR2 reads YFSETQ. The CDR3 region has the DNA TGCGCCAGCAGCCTTGGCTTAGGAAACACCGGGGAGCTGTTTTTT. Translated, it gives CASSLGLGNTGELFF. Using reference TRBV5-1 and TRBJ2-2 for the parts outside the CDR3, the full variable domain is KAGVTQTPRYLIKTRGQQVTLSCSPISGHRSVSWYQQTPGQGLQFLFEYFSETQRNKGNFPGRFSGRQFSNSRSEMNVSTLELGDSALYLCASSLGLGNTGELFFGEGSRLTVL.

The gene calls are TRBV9 and TRBJ2-2; a possible D gene is TRBD1 (6 bases). Germline CDR1 SGDLS, CDR2 YYNGEE. V was pared by 3 bases and J by 6 bases, with 18 bases between. The CDR3 sequence is 16 residues long. CDR3 DNA: TGTGCCAGCAGCGACCCTTCTTGGGGGCTAGCCGGGGAGCTGTTTTTT. Amino acids: CASSDPSWGLAGELFF.

The CDR3 DNA reads TGTGCCACCAGCTTGGTTGGCGGACAGAGCAGCAATCAGCCCCAGCATTTT. This translates into CATSLVGGQSSNQPQHF. The chain is built from TRBV15 and TRBJ1-5; D possibly corresponds to TRBD1 (6 bases). Trimming shortened V by 5 bases and J by 1 base, and 18 bases separated the two germline ends. CDR1 and CDR2 from the germline V gene are LNHNV and YYDKDF (reference sequence). The CDR3 spans 17 residues.

The chain couples TRBV5-4 to TRBJ1-1; D is perhaps TRBD1 (5 bases). V was shortened by 7 bases and J by 8 bases, with 18 bases between the two germline ends. The CDR3 is 13 amino acids. Germline CDR1 is SGHNT and CDR2 is YYREEE (reference sequence). The CDR3 coding sequence is TGTGCCAGCTGGGCCCCGACGACAGAGGAAGCTTTCTTT. Protein sequence: CASWAPTTEEAFF. Supplemented by reference TRBV5-4 and TRBJ1-1, the full variable domain reads ETGVTQSPTHLIKTRGQQVTLRCSSQSGHNTVSWYQQALGQGPQFIFQYYREEENGRGNFPPRFSGLQFPNYSSELNVNALELDDSALYLCASWAPTTEEAFFGQGTRLTVV.

The V gene is TRBV5-1, the J gene TRBJ2-3; 11 nucleotides agree with TRBD2. This CDR3 region has 17 residues. The germline V gene encodes CDR1 SGHRS and CDR2 YFSETQ. Germline trimming cut 3 bases from V and 6 bases from J; bases unmatched to any gene: 12. CDR3 sequence: CASSSSTSGEKWDTQYF. CDR3 nucleotide sequence: TGCGCCAGCAGCTCCTCGACTAGCGGGGAGAAATGGGATACGCAGTATTTT.